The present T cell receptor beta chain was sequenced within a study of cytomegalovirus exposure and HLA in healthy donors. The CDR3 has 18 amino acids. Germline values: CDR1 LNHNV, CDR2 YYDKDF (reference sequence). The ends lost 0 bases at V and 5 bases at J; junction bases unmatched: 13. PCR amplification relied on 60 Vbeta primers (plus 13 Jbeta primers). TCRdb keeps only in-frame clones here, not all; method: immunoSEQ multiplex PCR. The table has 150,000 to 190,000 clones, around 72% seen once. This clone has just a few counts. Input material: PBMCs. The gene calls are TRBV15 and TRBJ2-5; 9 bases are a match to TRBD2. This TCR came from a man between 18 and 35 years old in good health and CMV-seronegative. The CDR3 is CATSRDVGRGRVLETQYF. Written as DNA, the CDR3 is TGTGCCACCAGCAGAGATGTGGGTCGCGGGAGGGTTTTGGAGACCCAGTACTTC.